These 24 T cell receptor beta chains were all obtained from the same sample, sequenced in a study of graft-versus-host responses after intestinal transplantation. This table comes from immunoSEQ multiplex PCR, and its TCRdb copy is limited to in-frame clones, with some not included. The sample includes more than 65,000 clones, approximately 96% of them seen just once. These receptors have no known antigen. The material sequenced was unstimulated CD8+ T cells sorted from spleen or lymph node cells, taken before intestinal transplant. The receptors stem from a human donor who received an intestinal transplant.

The V call is TRBV4-2, the J call TRBJ2-7, with 12 bases fitting TRBD2. CDR1 and CDR2 (germline): LGHNA, YNFKEQ. The trim removed 0 bases at V and 3 bases at J, leaving 9 bases unmatched. The CDR3 is 18 amino acids. This chain's CDR3 is CASSQDGGRTSGIYEQYF. The CDR3 DNA follows: TGTGCCAGCAGCCAAGATGGGGGTAGGACTAGCGGGATCTACGAGCAGTACTTC.

This chain links TRBV6-1 with TRBJ2-1, with TRBD1 identical over 8 bases. The junction had 12 bases not matched to a gene; V was cut back by 3 bases and J by 8 bases. Germline values: CDR1 MNHNS, CDR2 SASEGT. CDR3 size: 16 residues. The CDR3 region has the DNA TGTGCCAGCAGTGACCTTATGGGGACAGGCCGCGATGAGCAGTTCTTC. Protein sequence: CASSDLMGTGRDEQFF.

V and J are TRBV15 and TRBJ2-1, with TRBD2 identical over 15 bases. Trimming took 5 bases from V and 8 from J; bases not matched to a gene: 4. CDR1 and CDR2 from the germline V gene are LNHNV and YYDKDF (reference sequence). The CDR3 length is 15 residues. DNA for the CDR3: TGTGCCACCAGCTGGACTAGCGGGAGGGCCGATGAGCAGTTCTTC. Amino acid sequence: CATSWTSGRADEQFF.

The chain joins TRBV7-9 to TRBJ2-7; the D is unclear. CDR1 is SEHNR and CDR2 is FQNEAQ in the germline V gene (reference sequence). The CDR3 has 13 residues. V was clipped by 3 bases and J by 0 bases, with 6 bases between them. Here the CDR3 DNA reads TGTGCCAGCAGCTTCCCGAGCTCCTACGAGCAGTACTTC. Residues: CASSFPSSYEQYF. The full variable domain, its missing parts supplied by reference TRBV7-9 and TRBJ2-7, is DTGVSQNPRHKITKRGQNVTFRCDPISEHNRLYWYRQTLGQGPEFLTYFQNEAQLEKSRLLSDRFSAERPKGSFSTLEIQRTEQGDSAMYLCASSFPSSYEQYFGPGTRLTVT.

The chain has TRBV28 and TRBJ2-1, with TRBD2 as a possible D gene (5 bases). Trimming left V 4 bases short and J 4 bases short, with 14 bases between. From germline, CDR1 is MDHEN and CDR2 SYDVKM. The CDR3 consists of 15 residues. This chain's CDR3 is CASSSPWRIYNEQFF. The DNA for the CDR3 is TGTGCCAGCAGTTCCCCCTGGAGGATTTACAATGAGCAGTTCTTC.

This clone was counted a single time. The gene calls are TRBV7-9 and TRBJ2-7; a weak D match, TRBD1 (6 bases). Germline CDR1 and CDR2: SEHNR and FQNEAQ (reference sequence). Trimming pared 1 base from V and 0 bases from J, leaving 13 bases between. This CDR3 has 16 residues. Here the CDR3 DNA reads TGTGCCAGCAGCTTAGGTGTCCAGGGGCCCTCCTACGAGCAGTACTTC. This gives the protein CASSLGVQGPSYEQYF.

V gene TRBV6-1 combines with J gene TRBJ2-1; 11 nucleotides match TRBD2. CDR1 and CDR2 (germline): MNHNS, SASEGT. With 8 bases clipped from V and 4 bases from J, the junction kept 13 bases outside the gene matches. The CDR3 runs 17 residues. The CDR3 DNA follows: TGTGCCAGCCGTGGGATTAGCGGGAGGGCATCTTACAATGAGCAGTTCTTC. Amino acid sequence: CASRGISGRASYNEQFF.

The genes are TRBV5-6 and TRBJ2-1; 9 nucleotides align to TRBD1. The trim removed 0 bases at V and 7 bases at J, leaving 2 bases unmatched. CDR3 size: 14 residues. In germline, CDR1 is SGHDT, CDR2 YYEEEE. The CDR3 DNA is TGTGCCAGCAGCTTGGGACAGGGGGTGAATGAGCAGTTCTTC. Translating gives CASSLGQGVNEQFF. The full variable domain, in which reference TRBV5-6 and TRBJ2-1 provide the parts outside the CDR3, is DAGVTQSPTHLIKTRGQQVTLRCSPKSGHDTVSWYQQALGQGPQFIFQYYEEEERQRGNFPDRFSGHQFPNYSSELNVNALLLGDSALYLCASSLGQGVNEQFFGPGTRLTVL.

The chain employs TRBV9 and TRBJ2-1; D is undetermined. V was cut by 1 base and J by 0 bases, with 23 bases left in between. Germline assignment: CDR1 SGDLS and CDR2 YYNGEE. The CDR3 has 20 residues. CDR3 sequence: CASSVWAPTLSRFSYNEQFF. The CDR3 DNA reads TGTGCCAGCAGCGTATGGGCGCCAACGTTGTCTCGATTCTCCTACAATGAGCAGTTCTTC.

The chain joins TRBV27 to TRBJ1-2, with 7 nucleotides matching TRBD1. Looked up from germline, CDR1 is MNHEY and CDR2 is SMNVEV (reference sequence). CDR3 length equals 13 residues. The V segment lost 8 bases and the J segment 6 bases; nucleotides outside the gene matches: 9. CDR3 nucleotide sequence: TGTGCCAGCTCAATGGGGACAGCAAATGGCTACACCTTC. This encodes CASSMGTANGYTF.

The chain's CDR3 is CASSEKASQTTNEKLFF. Here the CDR3 DNA reads TGTGCCAGCAGTGAAAAGGCCAGCCAGACAACTAATGAAAAACTGTTTTTT. The chain recombines TRBV6-1 with TRBJ1-4; D gene ambiguous. Trimming pared 2 bases from V and 0 bases from J, leaving 13 bases between. The germline CDR1 and CDR2 sequences are MNHNS and SASEGT. CDR3 size: 17 residues.

This sequence joins TRBV20-1 and TRBJ2-7; the D gene is possibly TRBD1 (5 bases). The CDR3 spans 11 residues. Germline CDR1 is DFQATT and CDR2 is SNEGSKA (reference sequence). CDR3: CSIVDSYEQYF. The CDR3 nucleotides read TGCAGCATAGTAGACAGCTACGAGCAGTACTTC.

Here the CDR3 reads CASSVDPAEEQYF. As DNA, the CDR3 is TGTGCCAGCAGCGTAGATCCAGCGGAAGAGCAGTACTTC. V gene TRBV9 combines with J gene TRBJ2-7, with TRBD2 as a possible D gene (5 bases). Trimming took off 0 bases at V and 7 bases at J, with 11 bases between the two ends. Germline loops: CDR1 SGDLS, CDR2 YYNGEE. CDR3 length: 13 residues.

The rearrangement uses TRBV5-8 and TRBJ2-3, with a possible D match to TRBD1 (5 bases). The CDR3 is 15 amino acids. V was pared by 4 bases and J by 5 bases, with 17 bases between. Germline V gene data show CDR1 as SGHTS and CDR2 as YDEGEE. For the CDR3, the DNA is TGTGCCAGCAGCGATTCGACAGTGTTGAAAGATACGCAGTATTTT. Protein product: CASSDSTVLKDTQYF. Full variable domain (outside the CDR3, taken from reference TRBV5-8 and TRBJ2-3): EAGVTQSPTHLIKTRGQQATLRCSPISGHTSVYWYQQALGLGLQFLLWYDEGEERNRGNFPPRFSGRQFPNYSSELNVNALELEDSALYLCASSDSTVLKDTQYFGPGTRLTVL.

J is TRBJ2-3 and V is TRBV7-9; the D gene is possibly TRBD1 (6 bases). Germline V gene data show CDR1 as SEHNR and CDR2 as FQNEAQ (reference sequence). Trimming shortened V by 4 bases and J by 3 bases, and 23 bases separated the two germline ends. The CDR3 has 18 residues. The CDR3 DNA sequence: TGTGCCAGCAGCTCCTCCGAGCTAGACAGGCATCGGACAGATACGCAGTATTTT. Translated, it gives CASSSSELDRHRTDTQYF.

The rearrangement uses TRBV29-1 and TRBJ2-7, with D perhaps TRBD1 or TRBD2 (5 bases each). This CDR3 contains 13 residues. Germline CDR1 and CDR2: SQVTM and ANQGSEA. V was pared by 6 bases and J by 0 bases, with 12 bases between. The CDR3 DNA reads as TGCAGCGTGAGGGACGGTAGCTCCTACGAGCAGTACTTC. Amino acid sequence: CSVRDGSSYEQYF.

This chain joins TRBV7-2 and TRBJ1-3; D is undetermined. The CDR3 length is 16 residues. The germline V gene has CDR1 SGHTA and CDR2 FQGNSA. V was trimmed by 2 bases and J by 0 bases, leaving 11 bases between them. The CDR3 nucleotides read TGTGCCAGCAGCTTACGATGGCCGAGCTCTGGAAACACCATATATTTT. Translating it yields CASSLRWPSSGNTIYF.

This chain joins TRBV4-1 and TRBJ2-1; D assignment may be TRBD1 or TRBD2 (5 bases each). This CDR3 is 15 amino acids long. V shed 4 bases and J shed 5 bases, with 15 bases lying between them. Germline values: CDR1 MGHRA, CDR2 YSYEKL. In DNA, the CDR3 is TGCGCCAGCAGCCCACGCCCCTTGGGGGACAATGAGCAGTTCTTC. Amino acid sequence: CASSPRPLGDNEQFF.

This clone came up once. The chain has TRBV5-1 and TRBJ2-1; 10 bases are a match to TRBD1. The trim removed 1 base at V and 4 bases at J, leaving 11 bases unmatched. The germline CDR1 and CDR2 sequences are SGHRS and YFSETQ. The CDR3 has 18 residues. The CDR3 nucleotides read TGCGCCAGCAGCTTGTCTTTCGGGACAGGGGTTTGGTACAATGAGCAGTTCTTC. Translating gives CASSLSFGTGVWYNEQFF.

The V and J genes are TRBV28 and TRBJ2-5; TRBD2 matches 14 bases. CDR3 size: 16 residues. V shed 5 bases and J 5 bases; nucleotides not matched to a gene: 7. Germline loops: CDR1 MDHEN, CDR2 SYDVKM. The CDR3 sequence: CASSPGTSGSAETQYF. The CDR3 DNA reads as TGTGCCAGCAGTCCCGGGACTAGCGGGAGCGCCGAGACCCAGTACTTC.

The chain employs TRBV5-4 and TRBJ2-7; D possibly corresponds to TRBD1 (7 bases). V lost 2 bases to trimming and J lost 5 bases, with 11 bases between them. The germline CDR1 and CDR2 sequences are SGHNT and YYREEE (reference sequence). This CDR3 spans 13 amino acids. The CDR3 DNA reads as TGTGCCAGCAGCTTCTCAGGGGGGAACGAGCAGTACTTC. This encodes CASSFSGGNEQYF.

The CDR3 nucleotides read TGTGCCAGCAGTGAAGGAATAGCGGGAGTGGTTGACAATGAGCAGTTCTTC. Translated, it gives CASSEGIAGVVDNEQFF. The chain joins TRBV6-1 to TRBJ2-1; 9 nucleotides match TRBD2. The V segment lost 1 base and the J segment 5 bases; nucleotides outside the gene matches: 9. The CDR3 covers 17 residues. Per the germline V gene, CDR1 is MNHNS and CDR2 is SASEGT.

The gene calls are TRBV7-9 and TRBJ1-1, with TRBD1 as a possible D gene (5 bases). The CDR3 is 16 amino acids. Germline-derived CDR1 and CDR2 are SEHNR and FQNEAQ (reference sequence). Trimming removed 2 bases at V and 1 base at J, with 14 bases between. CDR3 bases: TGTGCCAGCAGCTTAATGTTCGGACACGCGAACACTGAAGCTTTCTTT. Translating it yields CASSLMFGHANTEAFF.

This clone was seen only once. The CDR3 reads CASSFLRGEERSGELFF. The DNA of the CDR3 is TGTGCCAGCAGCTTTTTGCGCGGAGAGGAGCGATCGGGGGAGCTGTTTTTT. The chain links TRBV7-9 to TRBJ2-2; no reliable D call. In germline, CDR1 is SEHNR, CDR2 FQNEAQ (reference sequence). Trimming left V 3 bases short and J 8 bases short, with 22 bases between. The CDR3 contains 17 residues.